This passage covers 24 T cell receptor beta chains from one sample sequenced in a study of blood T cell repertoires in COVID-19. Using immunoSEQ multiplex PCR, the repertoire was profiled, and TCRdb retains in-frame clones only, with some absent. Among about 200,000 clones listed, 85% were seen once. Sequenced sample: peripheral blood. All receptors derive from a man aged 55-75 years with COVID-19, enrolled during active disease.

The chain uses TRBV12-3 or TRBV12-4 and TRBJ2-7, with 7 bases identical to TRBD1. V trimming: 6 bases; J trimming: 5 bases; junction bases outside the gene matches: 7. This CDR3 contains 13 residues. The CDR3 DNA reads TGTGCCAGCAGCCCGCTACAGGGGAACGAGCAGTACTTC. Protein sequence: CASSPLQGNEQYF.

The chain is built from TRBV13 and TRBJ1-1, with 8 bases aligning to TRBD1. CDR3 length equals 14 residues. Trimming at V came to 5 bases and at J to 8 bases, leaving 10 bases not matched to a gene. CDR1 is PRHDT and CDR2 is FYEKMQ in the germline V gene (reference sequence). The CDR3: CASSKRTGKAEAFF. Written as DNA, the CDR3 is TGTGCCAGCAGCAAACGGACAGGGAAGGCCGAAGCTTTCTTT.

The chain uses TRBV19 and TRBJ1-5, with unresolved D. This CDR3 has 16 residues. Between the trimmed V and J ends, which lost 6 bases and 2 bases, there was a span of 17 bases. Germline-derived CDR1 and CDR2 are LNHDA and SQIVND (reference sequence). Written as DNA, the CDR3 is TGTGCCAGTAGGCCCGCCGAGGGAATCGGCAATCAGCCCCAGCATTTT. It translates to CASRPAEGIGNQPQHF.

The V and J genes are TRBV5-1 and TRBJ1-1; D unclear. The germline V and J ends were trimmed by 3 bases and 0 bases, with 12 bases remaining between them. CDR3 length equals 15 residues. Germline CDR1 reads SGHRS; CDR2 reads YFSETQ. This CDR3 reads CASSSHTKMNTEAFF. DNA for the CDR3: TGCGCCAGCAGCTCGCACACAAAAATGAACACTGAAGCTTTCTTT. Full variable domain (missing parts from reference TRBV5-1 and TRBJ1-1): KAGVTQTPRYLIKTRGQQVTLSCSPISGHRSVSWYQQTPGQGLQFLFEYFSETQRNKGNFPGRFSGRQFSNSRSEMNVSTLELGDSALYLCASSSHTKMNTEAFFGQGTRLTVV.

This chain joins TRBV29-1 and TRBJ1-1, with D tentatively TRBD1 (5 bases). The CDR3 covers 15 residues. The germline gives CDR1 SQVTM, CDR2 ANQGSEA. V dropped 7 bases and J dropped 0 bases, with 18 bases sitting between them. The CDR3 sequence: CSAPGGNTLNTEAFF. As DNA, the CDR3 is TGCAGCGCCCCCGGGGGGAATACCTTGAACACTGAAGCTTTCTTT.

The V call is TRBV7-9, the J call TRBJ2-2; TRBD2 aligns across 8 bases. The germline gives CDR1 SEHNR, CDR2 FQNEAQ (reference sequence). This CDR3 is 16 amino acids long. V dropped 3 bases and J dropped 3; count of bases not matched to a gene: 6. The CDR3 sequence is CASSLRAGGHTGELFF. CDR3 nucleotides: TGTGCCAGCAGCTTGCGGGCGGGAGGCCACACCGGGGAGCTGTTTTTT.

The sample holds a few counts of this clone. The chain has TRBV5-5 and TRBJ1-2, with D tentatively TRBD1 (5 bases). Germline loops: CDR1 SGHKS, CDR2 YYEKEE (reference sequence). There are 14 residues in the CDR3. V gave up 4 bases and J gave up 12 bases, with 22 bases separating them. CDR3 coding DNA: TGTGCCAGCAGCCCGGGAGGGACCCTGAGAGCTCACACCTTC. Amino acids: CASSPGGTLRAHTF.

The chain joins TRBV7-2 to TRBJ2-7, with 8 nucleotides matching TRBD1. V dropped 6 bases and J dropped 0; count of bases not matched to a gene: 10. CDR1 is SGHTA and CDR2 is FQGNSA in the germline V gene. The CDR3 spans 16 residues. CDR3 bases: TGTGCCAGCAGTTTACCTCGACAGGGGTACTCCTACGAGCAGTACTTC. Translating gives CASSLPRQGYSYEQYF.

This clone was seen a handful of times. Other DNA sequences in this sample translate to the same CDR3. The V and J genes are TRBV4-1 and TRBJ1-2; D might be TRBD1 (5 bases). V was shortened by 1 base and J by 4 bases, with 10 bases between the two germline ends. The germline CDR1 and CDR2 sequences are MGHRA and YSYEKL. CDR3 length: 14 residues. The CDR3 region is CASSQVSGSYGYTF. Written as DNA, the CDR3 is TGCGCCAGCAGCCAAGTCTCAGGGTCCTATGGCTACACCTTC.

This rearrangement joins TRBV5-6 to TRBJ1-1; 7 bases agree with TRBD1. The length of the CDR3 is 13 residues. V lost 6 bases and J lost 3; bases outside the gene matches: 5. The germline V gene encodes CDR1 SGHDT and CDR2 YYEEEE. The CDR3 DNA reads TGTGCCAGCATCAGACAGGGTTACACTGAAGCTTTCTTT. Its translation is CASIRQGYTEAFF. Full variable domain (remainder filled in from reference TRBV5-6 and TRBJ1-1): DAGVTQSPTHLIKTRGQQVTLRCSPKSGHDTVSWYQQALGQGPQFIFQYYEEEERQRGNFPDRFSGHQFPNYSSELNVNALLLGDSALYLCASIRQGYTEAFFGQGTRLTVV.

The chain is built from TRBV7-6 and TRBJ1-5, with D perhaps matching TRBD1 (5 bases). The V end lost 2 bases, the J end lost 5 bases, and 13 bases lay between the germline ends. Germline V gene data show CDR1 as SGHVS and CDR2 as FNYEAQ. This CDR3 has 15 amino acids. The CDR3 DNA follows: TGTGCCAGCAGCTTAACATCCGACAGTTATCAGCCCCAGCATTTT. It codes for CASSLTSDSYQPQHF. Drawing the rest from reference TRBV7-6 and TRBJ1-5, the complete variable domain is GAGVSQSPRYKVTKRGQDVALRCDPISGHVSLYWYRQALGQGPEFLTYFNYEAQQDKSGLPNDRFSAERPEGSISTLTIQRTEQRDSAMYRCASSLTSDSYQPQHFGDGTRLSIL.

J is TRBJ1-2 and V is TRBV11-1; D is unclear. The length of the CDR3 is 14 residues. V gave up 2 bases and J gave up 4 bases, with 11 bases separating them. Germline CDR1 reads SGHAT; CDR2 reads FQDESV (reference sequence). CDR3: CASSLNRMGYGYTF. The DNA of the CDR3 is TGTGCCAGCAGCTTAAACAGAATGGGCTATGGCTACACCTTC.

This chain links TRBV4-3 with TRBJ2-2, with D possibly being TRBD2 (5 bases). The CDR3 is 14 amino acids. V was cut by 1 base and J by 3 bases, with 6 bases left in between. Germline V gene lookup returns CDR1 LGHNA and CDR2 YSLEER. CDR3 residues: CASSQGTYTGELFF. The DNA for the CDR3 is TGCGCCAGCAGCCAAGGGACTTACACCGGGGAGCTGTTTTTT.

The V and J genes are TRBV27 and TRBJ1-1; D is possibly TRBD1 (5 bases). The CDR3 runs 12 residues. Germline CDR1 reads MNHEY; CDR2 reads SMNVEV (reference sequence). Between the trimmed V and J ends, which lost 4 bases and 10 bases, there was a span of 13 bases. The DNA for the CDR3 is TGTGCCAGCAGTTCACCGGCGGGGGGAGCTTTCTTT. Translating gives CASSSPAGGAFF.

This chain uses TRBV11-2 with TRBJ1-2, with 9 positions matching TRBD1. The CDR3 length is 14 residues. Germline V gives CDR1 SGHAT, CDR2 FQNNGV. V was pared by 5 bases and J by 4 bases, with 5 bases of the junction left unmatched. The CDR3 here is CASSLGTGIYGYTF. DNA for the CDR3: TGTGCCAGCAGCCTAGGGACAGGGATCTATGGCTACACCTTC.

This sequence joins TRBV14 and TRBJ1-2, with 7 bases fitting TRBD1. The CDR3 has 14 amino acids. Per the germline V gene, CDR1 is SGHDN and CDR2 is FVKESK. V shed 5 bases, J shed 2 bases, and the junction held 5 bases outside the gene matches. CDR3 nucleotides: TGTGCCAGCAGCTCAATACAGGGGAACTATGGCTACACCTTC. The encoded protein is CASSSIQGNYGYTF.

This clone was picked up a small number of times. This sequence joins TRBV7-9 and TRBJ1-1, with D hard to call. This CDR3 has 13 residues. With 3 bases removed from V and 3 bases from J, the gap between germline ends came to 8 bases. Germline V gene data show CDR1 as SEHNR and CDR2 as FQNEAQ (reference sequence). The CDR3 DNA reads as TGTGCCAGCAGCTTGGTTGCGGACACTGAAGCTTTCTTT. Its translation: CASSLVADTEAFF.

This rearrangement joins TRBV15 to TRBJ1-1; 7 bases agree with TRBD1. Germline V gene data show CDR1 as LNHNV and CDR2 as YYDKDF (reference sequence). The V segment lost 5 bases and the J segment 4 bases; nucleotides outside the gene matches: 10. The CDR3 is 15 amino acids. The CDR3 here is CATSRQDRRATEAFF. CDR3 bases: TGTGCCACCAGCCGGCAGGACAGGAGGGCCACTGAAGCTTTCTTT.

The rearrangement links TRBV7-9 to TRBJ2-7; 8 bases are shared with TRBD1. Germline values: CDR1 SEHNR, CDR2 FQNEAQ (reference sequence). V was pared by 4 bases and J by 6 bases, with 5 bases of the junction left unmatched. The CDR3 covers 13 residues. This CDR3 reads CASSSRGPSEQYF. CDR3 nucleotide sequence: TGTGCCAGCAGCTCCAGGGGGCCTTCCGAGCAGTACTTC.

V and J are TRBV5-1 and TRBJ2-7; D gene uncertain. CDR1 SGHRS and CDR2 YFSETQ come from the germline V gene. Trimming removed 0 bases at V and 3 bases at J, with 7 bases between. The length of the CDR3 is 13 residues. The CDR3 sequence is CASSLDSIYEQYF. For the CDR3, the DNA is TGCGCCAGCAGCTTGGACAGTATCTACGAGCAGTACTTC.

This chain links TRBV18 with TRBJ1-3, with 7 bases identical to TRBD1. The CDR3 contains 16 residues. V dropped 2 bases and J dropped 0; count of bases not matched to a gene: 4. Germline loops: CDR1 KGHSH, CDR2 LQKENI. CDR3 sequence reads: CASSPRQGDSGNTIYF. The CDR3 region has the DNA TGTGCCAGCTCACCAAGACAGGGAGACTCTGGAAACACCATATATTTT. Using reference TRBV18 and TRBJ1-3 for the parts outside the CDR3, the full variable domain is NAGVMQNPRHLVRRRGQEARLRCSPMKGHSHVYWYRQLPEEGLKFMVYLQKENIIDESGMPKERFSAEFPKEGPSILRIQQVVRGDSAAYFCASSPRQGDSGNTIYFGEGSWLTVV.

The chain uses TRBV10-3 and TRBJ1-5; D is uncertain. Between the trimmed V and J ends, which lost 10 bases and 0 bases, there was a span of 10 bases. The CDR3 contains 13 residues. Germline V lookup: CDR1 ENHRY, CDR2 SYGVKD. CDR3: CASGDYSNQPQHF. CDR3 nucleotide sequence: TGTGCCAGTGGAGATTATAGCAATCAGCCCCAGCATTTT.

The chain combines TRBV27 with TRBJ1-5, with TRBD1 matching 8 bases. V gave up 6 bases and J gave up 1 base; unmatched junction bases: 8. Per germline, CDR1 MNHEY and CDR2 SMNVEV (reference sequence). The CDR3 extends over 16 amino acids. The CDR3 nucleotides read TGTGCCAGCAGCTCCGGGACAGGTCGGAGCAATCAGCCCCAGCATTTT. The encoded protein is CASSSGTGRSNQPQHF.

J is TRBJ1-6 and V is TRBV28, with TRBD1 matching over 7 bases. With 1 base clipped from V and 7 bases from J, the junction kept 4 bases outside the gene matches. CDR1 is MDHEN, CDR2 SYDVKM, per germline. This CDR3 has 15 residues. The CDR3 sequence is CASSLYRGLNSPLHF. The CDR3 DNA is TGTGCCAGCAGTTTATACAGGGGTTTGAATTCACCCCTCCACTTT.